One and the same sample provided the 10 T cell receptor beta chains below, sequenced in a study of T cells in Graves' hyperthyroidism and ophthalmopathy. RNA transcripts yielded amplified TCR beta CDR3 regions. In the first-round RT-PCR of the TCR CDR3, the HTBI primer set was used. From the multiplex PCR reads, TCRdb called clonotypes with MiXCR, one entry per CDR3 protein. The profile shows roughly 150,000 distinct CDR3 sequences, around 8.9% of them singletons. Sample: blood. The receptor set was obtained from a woman aged 18-29 years with Graves' hyperthyroidism that later progressed to Graves' ophthalmopathy.

This clonotype was counted at least ten times. J is TRBJ2-5 and V is TRBV20-1, with 9 bases aligning to TRBD2. This CDR3 contains 14 residues. Trimming took 6 bases from V and 5 from J; bases not matched to a gene: 10. CDR1 and CDR2 (germline): DFQATT, SNEGSKA (reference sequence). The CDR3 DNA sequence: TGCAGTGCCGGTAGCGGGGGCGAGAGGGAGACCCAGTACTTC. This codes for CSAGSGGERETQYF.

This clonotype was detected ten times or more. The chain recombines TRBV7-8 with TRBJ1-5; D not resolved. Trimming removed 1 base at V and 1 base at J, with 8 bases between. Per the germline V gene, CDR1 is SGHVS and CDR2 is FQNEAQ. CDR3 length equals 15 residues. The CDR3 here is CASSLGGRSNQPQHF. Written as DNA, the CDR3 is TGTGCCAGCAGCTTAGGAGGACGGAGCAATCAGCCCCAGCATTTT. The full variable domain, with the rest looked up from reference TRBV7-8 and TRBJ1-5, is GAGVSQSPRYKVAKRGQDVALRCDPISGHVSLFWYQQALGQGPEFLTYFQNEAQLDKSGLPSDRFFAERPEGSVSTLKIQRTQQEDSAVYLCASSLGGRSNQPQHFGDGTRLSIL.

Ten or more counts support this clonotype. The V gene is TRBV6-1, the J gene TRBJ1-1; a possible D gene is TRBD1 (6 bases). The length of the CDR3 is 14 residues. Germline values: CDR1 MNHNS, CDR2 SASEGT. Trimming removed 10 bases from V and 1 base from J, with 16 bases in between. CDR3 sequence: CANRDRRGNTEAFF. The DNA for the CDR3 is TGTGCCAACAGGGACCGACGGGGGAACACTGAAGCTTTCTTT.

This clonotype was recorded at least ten times. The V gene is TRBV6-1, the J gene TRBJ1-5; 7 nucleotides agree with TRBD1. The CDR3 totals 14 residues. V was clipped by 6 bases and J by 5 bases; unmatched bases: 7. Germline V gene sequence: CDR1 MNHNS, CDR2 SASEGT. In DNA, the CDR3 is TGTGCCAGCAGCCCCGGACAGGCGGATCAGCCCCAGCATTTT. Amino acids: CASSPGQADQPQHF.

The chain combines TRBV5-1 with TRBJ2-3; TRBD1 matches at 10 bases. This CDR3 contains 15 residues. Per the germline V gene, CDR1 is SGHRS and CDR2 is YFSETQ. V was pared by 3 bases and J by 5 bases, with 6 bases of the junction left unmatched. The CDR3 spells CASSWGTGDLDTQYF. The CDR3 nucleotides are TGCGCCAGCAGCTGGGGGACAGGGGACTTAGATACGCAGTATTTT.

This clonotype has only a few counts. The V call is TRBV10-3, the J call TRBJ1-6, with D perhaps TRBD1 (6 bases). Germline CDR1 ENHRY, CDR2 SYGVKD. CDR3 length: 17 residues. V was trimmed by 10 bases and J by 0 bases, leaving 19 bases between them. CDR3 sequence reads: CATQDRTIPSYNSPLHF. CDR3 nucleotides: TGTGCCACGCAGGACAGAACCATTCCCTCCTATAATTCACCCCTCCACTTT.

The chain links TRBV6-1 to TRBJ2-2; 11 nucleotides agree with TRBD1. The trim removed 0 bases at V and 5 bases at J, leaving 5 bases unmatched. This CDR3 has 17 amino acids. Germline CDR1 is MNHNS and CDR2 is SASEGT. CDR3 protein: CASSEASGQGATGELFF. Here the CDR3 DNA reads TGTGCCAGCAGTGAAGCCTCTGGACAGGGGGCGACCGGGGAGCTGTTTTTT.

This clonotype has at least ten counts. This chain links TRBV20-1 with TRBJ1-1, with unresolved D. The germline V gene encodes CDR1 DFQATT and CDR2 SNEGSKA (reference sequence). V was clipped by 1 base and J by 3 bases, with 12 bases between them. CDR3 length: 14 amino acids. The CDR3 DNA reads as TGCAGTGCTAGAGGCAGCATATCCCACACTGAAGCTTTCTTT. Protein product: CSARGSISHTEAFF.

The gene calls are TRBV30 and TRBJ1-5; 9 bases line up with TRBD1. Germline CDR1 GTSNPN, CDR2 SVGIG (reference sequence). The CDR3 totals 17 residues. Unmatched junction bases numbered 13, after V lost 2 bases and J lost 5 bases. The CDR3 sequence is CAWSLRVGTGNHQPQHF. The CDR3 coding sequence is TGTGCCTGGAGTCTCCGCGTCGGGACAGGGAACCATCAGCCCCAGCATTTT.

The V call is TRBV29-1, the J call TRBJ2-7; 7 nucleotides agree with TRBD2. CDR3 length equals 12 residues. Germline assignment: CDR1 SQVTM and CDR2 ANQGSEA. With 1 base clipped from V and 5 bases from J, the junction kept 2 bases outside the gene matches. The CDR3 DNA sequence: TGCAGCGTTGAAGGGGGGAGGGACGAGCAGTACTTC. As protein: CSVEGGRDEQYF.